This TCR beta chain was sequenced in a study of T-cell memory formation after mild COVID-19. Study results and limitations: Most CD4+ clones that shrank were in CM and EM, while CD8+ ones turned up in EMRA. Pre-infection memory harbored some responding clones, suggesting cross-reactive memory joined. Whether second-wave clones peaking at day 37 were SARS-CoV-2 specific went unconfirmed.

Researchers used 5'RACE with constant-segment primers to make TCR alpha and TCR beta cDNA libraries that carry sample barcodes and UMIs. One entry per CDR3 protein, called by TCRdb with MiXCR from the 5' RACE reads. The sample shows around 250,000 distinct CDR3 sequences, about 16% of them seen only once. In the case of this clonotype: Its antigen is not identified. One junction end does not reproduce the germline sequence, and a read error may be involved.

This CDR3 region has 13 residues. The chain has TRBV12-3 or TRBV12-4 and TRBJ1-2, with unresolved D. The sequence was obtained from an adult woman who had mild COVID-19 (a few samples of this study predate the infection). Cell type and time point are not known. Sequencing input: PBMCs or a T cell subset sorted from them (not recorded which). The CDR3, as DNA: TGTGCCAGCAGCTTAGGACGCTCCTATGGCTACACCTTC. Translated, it gives CASSLGRSYGYTF.